This TCR beta chain emerged from a study of blood T cell repertoires in COVID-19. Study overall: Italy, Spain and the United States were the sources of the convalescent and acute COVID-19 samples. Sources were T cells, B-cell-depleted T cells, or PBMCs; the material itself was cDNA or gDNA.

Per the authors' pipeline: Reference gene primer amplification gave estimated nucleated cell counts. Produced via immunoSEQ multiplex PCR; TCRdb's table is partial and in-frame only. V and J calls plus clone size are reproduced from that table; the DNA served to infer D and trimming. The table shows around 150,000 clones, with 81% occurring only once. CDR1 is SGHNT and CDR2 is YYREEE in the germline V gene (reference sequence). Trimming stripped 7 bases from V and 3 bases from J, with 20 bases between. This CDR3 has 16 residues. The receptor was isolated from a woman aged 55-69 years with active or convalescent COVID-19. This rearrangement joins TRBV5-4 to TRBJ2-1; D possibly corresponds to TRBD2 (5 bases). Sequenced material: peripheral blood. DNA for the CDR3: TGTGCCAGCCGCCCAACCGTAGGGAGTTACTACAATGAGCAGTTCTTC. Encoded protein: CASRPTVGSYYNEQFF.